The entry below describes one T cell receptor beta chain. Its antigen remains unidentified. The data derive from a study of cytomegalovirus exposure and HLA in healthy donors. Whole-study context: When just under 400 donors were genotyped, about 80% of them were found to fall in the Caucasian-associated ancestry cluster. General study points: In a later analysis, most CMV-associated TCR beta chains appeared HLA-restricted.

PCR was performed using 60 Vbeta and 13 Jbeta primers. TCRdb's table, derived via immunoSEQ multiplex PCR, lists solely in-frame clones and lacks some. Among about 160,000 clones listed, roughly 88% were seen once. This receptor was identified in a woman in her late teens or twenties in good health and CMV-seronegative. Sequencing was performed on PBMCs.

Here the CDR3 DNA reads TGCAGCGTTGACCCTGCCAGGCCTATAGGGCAGTTCTTC. Translating gives CSVDPARPIGQFF. This chain uses TRBV29-1 with TRBJ2-1, with D unclear. Germline assignment: CDR1 SQVTM and CDR2 ANQGSEA. CDR3 size: 13 residues. Trimming took off 3 bases at V and 12 bases at J, with 18 bases between the two ends.